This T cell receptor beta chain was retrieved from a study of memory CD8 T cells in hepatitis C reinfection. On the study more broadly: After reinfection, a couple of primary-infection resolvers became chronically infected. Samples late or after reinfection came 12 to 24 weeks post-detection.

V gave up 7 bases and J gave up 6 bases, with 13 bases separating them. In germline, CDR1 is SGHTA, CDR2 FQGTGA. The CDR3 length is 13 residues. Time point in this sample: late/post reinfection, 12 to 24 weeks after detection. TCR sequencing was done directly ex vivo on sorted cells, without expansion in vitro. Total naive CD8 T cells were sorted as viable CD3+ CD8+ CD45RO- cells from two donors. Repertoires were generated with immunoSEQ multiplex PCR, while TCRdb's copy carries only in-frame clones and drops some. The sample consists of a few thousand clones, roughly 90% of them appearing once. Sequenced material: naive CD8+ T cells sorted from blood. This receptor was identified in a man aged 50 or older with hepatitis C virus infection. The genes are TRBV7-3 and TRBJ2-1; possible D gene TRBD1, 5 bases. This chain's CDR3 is CASTVGVGNEQFF. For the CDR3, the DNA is TGTGCCAGCACAGTAGGGGTCGGCAATGAGCAGTTCTTC.